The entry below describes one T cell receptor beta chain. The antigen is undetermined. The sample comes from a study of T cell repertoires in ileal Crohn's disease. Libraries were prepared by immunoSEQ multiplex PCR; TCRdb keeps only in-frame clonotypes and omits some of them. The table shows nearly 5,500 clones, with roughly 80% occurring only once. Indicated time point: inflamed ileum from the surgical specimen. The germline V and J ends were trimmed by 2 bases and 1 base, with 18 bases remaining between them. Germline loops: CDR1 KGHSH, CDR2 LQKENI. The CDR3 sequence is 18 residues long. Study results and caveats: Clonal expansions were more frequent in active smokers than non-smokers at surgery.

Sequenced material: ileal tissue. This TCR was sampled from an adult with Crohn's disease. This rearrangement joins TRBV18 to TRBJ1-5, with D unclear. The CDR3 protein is CASSPVMSGVRSNQPQHF. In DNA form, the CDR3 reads TGTGCCAGCTCACCAGTCATGAGCGGGGTAAGGAGCAATCAGCCCCAGCATTTT.